A single sample is the source of the 2 T cell receptor beta chains below, sequenced in a study of blood T cell repertoires in COVID-19. Profiled with immunoSEQ multiplex PCR; TCRdb holds only in-frame clones, not every one. Altogether about 36,000 clones are present, about 83% being singletons, with the ten largest covering 2%. Sequenced sample: peripheral blood. The receptors derive from a man in his sixties with active COVID-19.

A few counts support this clone. V is TRBV13 and J is TRBJ2-3; 10 positions match TRBD2. With V trimmed by 2 bases and J by 5 bases, 10 bases remained unmatched. The CDR3 runs to 17 residues. CDR1 is PRHDT, CDR2 FYEKMQ, per germline (reference sequence). The CDR3 loop is CASSLRAGSGGGDTQYF. The CDR3 DNA sequence: TGTGCCAGCAGCTTACGGGCCGGAAGCGGGGGGGGAGATACGCAGTATTTT. The full variable domain, in which reference TRBV13 and TRBJ2-3 provide the parts outside the CDR3, is AAGVIQSPRHLIKEKRETATLKCYPIPRHDTVYWYQQGPGQDPQFLISFYEKMQSDKGSIPDRFSAQQFSDYHSELNMSSLELGDSALYFCASSLRAGSGGGDTQYFGPGTRLTVL.

The J gene is TRBJ2-5, the V gene TRBV6-1, with D maybe TRBD1 (6 bases). Trimming took off 2 bases at V and 2 bases at J, with 15 bases between the two ends. Germline lookup yields CDR1 MNHNS and CDR2 SASEGT. The CDR3 loop spans 16 amino acids. In DNA form, the CDR3 reads TGTGCCAGCAGTGAACAGGCTTGGGGGCCTCAAGAGACCCAGTACTTC. It translates to CASSEQAWGPQETQYF.